Presented here are 22 T cell receptor beta chains from one specimen sequenced in a study of shared clonotypes between healthy human individuals. TCRdb's table, derived via immunoSEQ multiplex PCR, lists solely in-frame clones and lacks some. The sample holds approximately 470,000 clones, roughly 80% seen once. Sequenced sample: PBMCs. The origin of the receptors is a woman between 40 and 55 years old in good health. Some clones in this sample may be carry-over from other donors' samples.

This chain connects TRBV7-2 to TRBJ2-7; no clear D. Trimming pared 5 bases from V and 1 base from J, leaving 9 bases between. The germline CDR1 and CDR2 sequences are SGHTA and FQGNSA. This CDR3 contains 13 residues. CDR3 in DNA: TGTGCCAGCAGCATGACAAGTTCCTACGAGCAGTACTTC. Amino acid sequence: CASSMTSSYEQYF.

In its sample, this clone was seen many times. The chain combines TRBV5-4 with TRBJ2-7; D call uncertain. The CDR3 has 15 residues. Germline-derived CDR1 and CDR2 are SGHNT and YYREEE (reference sequence). V was pared by 4 bases and J by 1 base, with 15 bases between. The CDR3 is CASSQEGDVSYEQYF. In nucleotides, the CDR3 is TGTGCCAGCAGCCAAGAAGGAGATGTATCCTACGAGCAGTACTTC. Full variable domain (remainder filled in from reference TRBV5-4 and TRBJ2-7): ETGVTQSPTHLIKTRGQQVTLRCSSQSGHNTVSWYQQALGQGPQFIFQYYREEENGRGNFPPRFSGLQFPNYSSELNVNALELDDSALYLCASSQEGDVSYEQYFGPGTRLTVT.

In regard to this clone: It is likely a read error: a sequence one base away is far more abundant. The J gene is TRBJ2-7, the V gene TRBV7-8; D tentatively reads TRBD1 or TRBD2 (5 bases each). The V end lost 5 bases, the J end lost 2 bases, and 19 bases lay between the germline ends. This CDR3 is 16 amino acids long. The germline CDR1 and CDR2 sequences are SGHVS and FQNEAQ. DNA for the CDR3: TGTGCCAGCAGCCTAAAGTCGGGGACCTCAACCTACGAGCAGTACTTC. Amino acid sequence: CASSLKSGTSTYEQYF.

The table lists this clone with a count of one. The chain carries TRBV5-5 and TRBJ1-1; TRBD1 is a possible D gene (5 bases). The germline V gene has CDR1 SGHKS and CDR2 YYEKEE (reference sequence). Trimming took off 1 base at V and 1 base at J, with 11 bases between the two ends. CDR3 length: 15 residues. CDR3 residues: CASSLNRGRNTEAFF. The CDR3 DNA sequence: TGTGCCAGCAGCTTGAACCGGGGGAGGAACACTGAAGCTTTCTTT.

This clone was observed a single time. The chain carries TRBV7-8 and TRBJ2-1; TRBD2 aligns across 9 bases. There are 15 residues in the CDR3. V was clipped by 4 bases and J by 4 bases; unmatched bases: 5. Germline CDR1 and CDR2: SGHVS and FQNEAQ. The CDR3 DNA reads as TGTGCCAGCAGCTCCCAGCGGGGGGCTTACAATGAGCAGTTCTTC. Protein product: CASSSQRGAYNEQFF. The variable domain in full, with the rest retrieved from reference TRBV7-8 and TRBJ2-1, is GAGVSQSPRYKVAKRGQDVALRCDPISGHVSLFWYQQALGQGPEFLTYFQNEAQLDKSGLPSDRFFAERPEGSVSTLKIQRTQQEDSAVYLCASSSQRGAYNEQFFGPGTRLTVL.

The V and J genes are TRBV18 and TRBJ2-1, with D maybe TRBD2 (5 bases). The germline V gene has CDR1 KGHSH and CDR2 LQKENI. Trimming shortened V by 5 bases and J by 0 bases, and 14 bases separated the two germline ends. This CDR3 has 16 amino acids. In DNA, the CDR3 is TGTGCCAGCTCATTTGAGGGAGCGGTCTCCTACAATGAGCAGTTCTTC. Its translation: CASSFEGAVSYNEQFF.

This chain uses TRBV19 with TRBJ1-5; TRBD1 agrees at 7 bases. The germline CDR1 and CDR2 sequences are LNHDA and SQIVND (reference sequence). CDR3 length: 14 residues. The ends lost 5 bases at V and 1 base at J; junction bases unmatched: 2. CDR3 DNA: TGTGCCAGTAGTGGGACAGTAAGCAATCAGCCCCAGCATTTT. Its translation is CASSGTVSNQPQHF.

The genes are TRBV28 and TRBJ2-5; D is unresolved. The germline gives CDR1 MDHEN, CDR2 SYDVKM. The CDR3 is 14 residues long. Trimming cost V 6 bases and J 1 base, with 12 bases left between them. The CDR3 sequence is CASSHWTSQETQYF. For the CDR3, the DNA is TGTGCCAGCAGCCACTGGACGAGCCAAGAGACCCAGTACTTC. The full variable domain, rest sourced from reference TRBV28 and TRBJ2-5, is DVKVTQSSRYLVKRTGEKVFLECVQDMDHENMFWYRQDPGLGLRLIYFSYDVKMKEKGDIPEGYSVSREKKERFSLILESASTNQTSMYLCASSHWTSQETQYFGPGTRLLVL.

By share of the sample, this clone is medium-sized. The same CDR3 also results from other DNA sequences found in this sample. The chain has TRBV7-9 and TRBJ1-2, with TRBD1 matching 10 bases. Unmatched junction bases numbered 15, after V lost 5 bases and J lost 6 bases. Germline lookup yields CDR1 SEHNR and CDR2 FQNEAQ (reference sequence). This CDR3 region has 17 residues. CDR3 nucleotide sequence: TGTGCCAGCAGCGATTCGGGGACAGGGGTCAATAGTGATGGCTACACCTTC. The encoded protein is CASSDSGTGVNSDGYTF.

The genes are TRBV28 and TRBJ1-2; D call uncertain. Between the trimmed V and J ends, which lost 10 bases and 8 bases, there was a span of 17 bases. The CDR3 spans 12 residues. Germline V CDR1 and CDR2: MDHEN, SYDVKM. The CDR3 sequence is CATGLLPDGYTF. The CDR3 DNA reads as TGTGCCACAGGCCTCCTCCCCGACGGCTACACCTTC.

V gene TRBV10-2 combines with J gene TRBJ1-1; unclear D gene. The CDR3 totals 12 residues. The V and J ends lost 8 bases and 1 base respectively, with 8 bases between them. The germline gives CDR1 WSHSY, CDR2 SAAADI. The CDR3, as DNA: TGCGCCAGCCGGGCCTCGAACACTGAAGCTTTCTTT. Encoded protein: CASRASNTEAFF.

The V call is TRBV28, the J call TRBJ2-4, with D possibly matching TRBD2 (6 bases). Germline values: CDR1 MDHEN, CDR2 SYDVKM. The CDR3 spans 16 residues. Trimming pared 6 bases from V and 0 bases from J, leaving 15 bases between. The CDR3 sequence: CASSEVGGLAKNIQYF. As DNA, the CDR3 is TGTGCCAGCAGCGAAGTGGGGGGACTAGCCAAAAACATTCAGTACTTC.

This clone showed up just a few times. A much larger clone sits a single nucleotide away, making a read error possible. This chain connects TRBV10-3 to TRBJ2-2; 7 positions match TRBD2. V shed 4 bases, J shed 1 base, and the junction held 6 bases outside the gene matches. Per the germline V gene, CDR1 is ENHRY and CDR2 is SYGVKD. The CDR3 sequence is 16 residues long. As DNA, the CDR3 is TGTGCCATCAGTGTCCCCGGGACTATGAACACCGGGGAGCTGTTTTTT. As protein: CAISVPGTMNTGELFF.

This rearrangement joins TRBV13 to TRBJ2-2; D unresolved. Trimming took off 1 base at V and 3 bases at J, with 3 bases between the two ends. Germline CDR1 PRHDT, CDR2 FYEKMQ (reference sequence). The CDR3 has 13 residues. Here the CDR3 DNA reads TGTGCCAGCAGCTTAGAAGACACCGGGGAGCTGTTTTTT. It codes for CASSLEDTGELFF.

The chain joins TRBV4-1 to TRBJ2-7; 14 nucleotides line up with TRBD2. Germline V gene sequence: CDR1 MGHRA, CDR2 YSYEKL. Germline trimming cut 2 bases from V and 6 bases from J; bases unmatched to any gene: 6. The CDR3 is 16 residues long. CDR3 protein: CASSQYPGLAGAEQYF. As DNA, the CDR3 is TGCGCCAGCAGCCAATATCCGGGACTAGCGGGAGCCGAGCAGTACTTC.

The chain links TRBV7-3 to TRBJ2-1, with 11 bases that match TRBD2. V dropped 5 bases and J dropped 1; count of bases not matched to a gene: 4. The CDR3 is made up of 16 amino acids. CDR1 is SGHTA, CDR2 FQGTGA, per germline. CDR3 nucleotide sequence: TGTGCCAGCAGCCCGGGACTAGCGGCTTCCTACAATGAGCAGTTCTTC. It specifies CASSPGLAASYNEQFF.

The gene calls are TRBV2 and TRBJ2-4; possible D gene TRBD1, 6 bases. Germline CDR1 SNHLY, CDR2 FYNNEI. V gave up 8 bases and J gave up 14 bases, with 16 bases separating them. This CDR3 comprises 11 residues. CDR3 nucleotides: TGTGCCAGCTCCCTAGGACAGATGAAGTACTTC. Its protein is CASSLGQMKYF.

This clone was observed a single time. The gene calls are TRBV5-1 and TRBJ2-5, with TRBD2 identical over 8 bases. Germline lookup yields CDR1 SGHRS and CDR2 YFSETQ. The CDR3 covers 15 residues. V was clipped by 2 bases and J by 2 bases; unmatched bases: 5. The CDR3 here is CASSFDSGAQETQYF. The CDR3 bases are TGCGCCAGCAGCTTTGATAGCGGGGCGCAAGAGACCCAGTACTTC.

This chain links TRBV27 with TRBJ1-2; D remains ambiguous. CDR3 length: 16 residues. Germline V gives CDR1 MNHEY, CDR2 SMNVEV (reference sequence). V lost 0 bases to trimming and J lost 4 bases, with 15 bases between them. The CDR3 loop is CASSLSSGGLFYGYTF. DNA for the CDR3: TGTGCCAGCAGTTTATCCAGTGGTGGGCTGTTCTATGGCTACACCTTC.

The genes are TRBV27 and TRBJ1-1; D gene unclear. CDR3 size: 15 residues. Per germline, CDR1 MNHEY and CDR2 SMNVEV (reference sequence). Trimming took 5 bases from V and 4 from J, leaving 17 bases between them. Written as DNA, the CDR3 is TGTGCCAGCAGTCCCTCCTATTCCGGAGGCACTGAAGCTTTCTTT. Residues: CASSPSYSGGTEAFF.

This clone was seen more than once but under ten times. The genes are TRBV9 and TRBJ2-1, with a weak D call TRBD1 (6 bases). Trimming took 0 bases from V and 6 from J, leaving 16 bases between them. Germline values: CDR1 SGDLS, CDR2 YYNGEE. This CDR3 has 16 amino acids. CDR3 sequence reads: CASSVDGGRKGNEQFF. In DNA, the CDR3 is TGTGCCAGCAGCGTAGATGGGGGCCGTAAAGGCAATGAGCAGTTCTTC. The full variable domain, its missing parts supplied by reference TRBV9 and TRBJ2-1, is DSGVTQTPKHLITATGQRVTLRCSPRSGDLSVYWYQQSLDQGLQFLIQYYNGEERAKGNILERFSAQQFPDLHSELNLSSLELGDSALYFCASSVDGGRKGNEQFFGPGTRLTVL.

The genes are TRBV5-1 and TRBJ2-7, with TRBD2 matching over 9 bases. J lost 4 bases, V lost 4 bases, and 9 bases had no gene match. From germline, CDR1 is SGHRS and CDR2 YFSETQ. The CDR3 extends over 15 amino acids. CDR3 nucleotide sequence: TGCGCCAGCAGCCGGGCAGCGGGAGGAGGTTACGAGCAGTACTTC. As protein: CASSRAAGGGYEQYF.